A single sample is the source of the 24 T cell receptor beta chains below, sequenced in a study of response to subunit inactivated influenza vaccine (dated by TCRdb to the late 2010s). Library preparation was by RT-PCR. Sequencing instrument: Illumina HiSeq 2500. TCRdb itself trimmed the public reads at Q25 with fastp, ran MiXCR and retained productive beta chains. CDR3 protein duplicates are merged, each entry listing the most common genes and DNA. This sample gives about 580,000 distinct CDR3 sequences in total; 14% of them show up just once. The ten largest clonotypes hold 8.5% to 14% of the sample. The input for sequencing was PBMCs from blood, taken 11 to 12 days after vaccination. The receptors derive from a man aged 45-60 years who received an inactivated influenza vaccine. Donor details come from another sample of the same person, matched by shared clones.

About this clonotype itself: At one boundary the junction diverges from the germline segment, which might be a read error. The CDR3 protein is CGSQERDTDTQYF. CDR3 coding DNA: TGCGGCAGCCAGGAGCGGGACACAGATACGCAGTATTTT. This chain joins TRBV5-1 and TRBJ2-3; 7 bases fit TRBD2. The CDR3 runs to 13 residues. The germline V gene encodes CDR1 SGHRS and CDR2 YFSETQ.

CDR3 loop: CASSPDGARLYF. The CDR3 bases are TGTGCCAGCTCACCCGACGGGGCGAGGTTATACTTC. The chain links TRBV18 to TRBJ2-5; D is perhaps TRBD1 or TRBD2 (5 bases each). V lost 3 bases to trimming and J lost 14 bases, with 16 bases between them. The CDR3 length is 12 residues. Germline V gene sequence: CDR1 KGHSH, CDR2 LQKENI. The full variable domain, with the rest looked up from reference TRBV18 and TRBJ2-5, is NAGVMQNPRHLVRRRGQEARLRCSPMKGHSHVYWYRQLPEEGLKFMVYLQKENIIDESGMPKERFSAEFPKEGPSILRIQQVVRGDSAAYFCASSPDGARLYFGPGTRLLVL.

This clonotype was seen a few times. The chain couples TRBV29-1 to TRBJ2-7; D unclear. CDR1 SQVTM and CDR2 ANQGSEA come from the germline V gene. The CDR3 has 11 residues. Between the trimmed V and J ends, which lost 6 bases and 6 bases, there was a span of 12 bases. DNA of the CDR3: TGCAGCGTCGGTCATAGGGCCGAGCAGTACTTC. Protein sequence: CSVGHRAEQYF.

There are a few counts of this clonotype. The chain uses TRBV7-2 and TRBJ2-5, with TRBD2 matching 9 bases. The germline gives CDR1 SGHTA, CDR2 FQGNSA. The CDR3 extends over 13 amino acids. Trimming cost V 5 bases and J 5 bases; bases outside gene matches: 3. The CDR3 coding sequence is TGTGCCAGCAGCCCCACTAGCGGGGAGACCCAGTACTTC. This codes for CASSPTSGETQYF.

This clonotype came up a few times. The V call is TRBV4-3, the J call TRBJ2-5; 8 nucleotides agree with TRBD2. Germline V gives CDR1 LGHNA, CDR2 YSLEER. There are 16 residues in the CDR3. The J segment lost 5 bases and the V segment lost 0 bases, leaving 8 bases of the junction unmatched. CDR3 nucleotide sequence: TGCGCCAGCAGCCAAGATTGGCGGGGGGCAGGGGAGACCCAGTACTTC. As protein: CASSQDWRGAGETQYF.

In its sample, this clonotype was seen a few times. This chain uses TRBV5-1 with TRBJ2-3; D uncertain. The germline gives CDR1 SGHRS, CDR2 YFSETQ. V shed 7 bases and J shed 1 base, with 13 bases lying between them. The CDR3 consists of 14 residues. This CDR3 is CASAGVGGTDTQYF. The DNA of the CDR3 is TGCGCCAGCGCCGGAGTGGGCGGCACAGATACGCAGTATTTT.

The gene calls are TRBV12-3 or TRBV12-4 and TRBJ2-3, with D perhaps TRBD1 or TRBD2 (5 bases each). CDR3 size: 15 residues. Trimming cost V 2 bases and J 5 bases, with 14 bases left between them. The CDR3 coding sequence is TGTGCCAGCAGTTTAATTGGCAGGGAGATAGATACGCAGTATTTT. Its translation: CASSLIGREIDTQYF.

This rearrangement joins TRBV20-1 to TRBJ1-6; D is ambiguous. V was trimmed by 0 bases and J by 5 bases, leaving 11 bases between them. Germline lookup yields CDR1 DFQATT and CDR2 SNEGSKA (reference sequence). The CDR3 contains 15 residues. The CDR3 sequence is CSARDQEQNNSPLHF. DNA for the CDR3: TGCAGTGCTAGAGATCAGGAGCAAAATAATTCACCCCTCCACTTT.

This chain links TRBV20-1 with TRBJ2-2, with 10 bases that match TRBD2. Germline V lookup: CDR1 DFQATT, CDR2 SNEGSKA (reference sequence). The CDR3 covers 14 residues. J was trimmed by 3 bases and V by 6 bases; bases with no gene match: 4. CDR3 region: CSAASGSHTGELFF. The CDR3, as DNA: TGCAGTGCAGCTAGCGGGAGTCACACCGGGGAGCTGTTTTTT.

This clonotype was seen more than once but under ten times. V and J are TRBV5-1 and TRBJ2-5; D possibly corresponds to TRBD2 (7 bases). CDR1 and CDR2 (germline): SGHRS, YFSETQ. Deletions cut 1 base from V and 2 bases from J, with 15 bases between. The CDR3 has 16 amino acids. The CDR3: CASSLPEGRGQETQYF. CDR3 DNA: TGCGCCAGCAGCTTGCCAGAGGGGAGGGGGCAAGAGACCCAGTACTTC.

CDR3 nucleotide sequence: TGTGCCAGCAGGTCGCAATTCAGGGATTCACCCCTCCACTTT. Translating gives CASRSQFRDSPLHF. J is TRBJ1-6 and V is TRBV6-1; perhaps TRBD1 as D (5 bases). Germline V CDR1 and CDR2: MNHNS, SASEGT. Trimming stripped 6 bases from V and 8 bases from J, with 14 bases between. This CDR3 is 14 amino acids long.

This chain links TRBV12-3 or TRBV12-4 with TRBJ2-3, with a weak D call TRBD1 (6 bases). The CDR3 covers 12 residues. The CDR3: CADGQGLDTQYF. The CDR3 bases are TGTGCAGATGGGCAGGGGTTAGATACGCAGTATTTT.

This clonotype came up a few times. This chain uses TRBV5-1 with TRBJ2-4; possibly TRBD1 for D (6 bases). The V gene's germline CDR1 is SGHRS and CDR2 YFSETQ. The CDR3 has 13 amino acids. V lost 6 bases, J lost 7 bases, and 14 bases lay in between. This CDR3 reads CASTSPGGNIQYF. The DNA of the CDR3 is TGCGCCAGCACCTCCCCTGGGGGCAACATTCAGTACTTC.

The table lists this clonotype with many counts. The chain uses TRBV11-2 and TRBJ1-1; no clear D. Germline loops: CDR1 SGHAT, CDR2 FQNNGV. There are 14 residues in the CDR3. The germline V and J ends were trimmed by 1 base and 2 bases, with 8 bases remaining between them. The CDR3 region has the DNA TGTGCCAGCAGCTTAGTGGGTAGTAACACTGAAGCTTTCTTT. Translated: CASSLVGSNTEAFF.

Many counts were recorded for this clonotype. The DNA for the CDR3 is TGTGCCAGCAGTTACGACTACGAGCAGTACTTC. Its translation: CASSYDYEQYF. The genes are TRBV12-3 or TRBV12-4 and TRBJ2-7, with unresolved D. The V end lost 4 bases, the J end lost 3 bases, and 4 bases lay between the germline ends. This CDR3 has 11 amino acids.

The chain links TRBV13 to TRBJ2-7; 13 bases line up with TRBD2. With V trimmed by 3 bases and J by 0 bases, 5 bases remained unmatched. Germline V gene lookup returns CDR1 PRHDT and CDR2 FYEKMQ (reference sequence). The CDR3 has 17 residues. The CDR3 loop is CASSFRLAGGSSYEQYF. The CDR3 DNA follows: TGTGCCAGCAGCTTTAGACTAGCGGGAGGATCCTCCTACGAGCAGTACTTC.

V usage is TRBV18 and J usage is TRBJ1-1; D call uncertain. This CDR3 has 13 amino acids. V was cut by 4 bases and J by 7 bases, with 13 bases left in between. The V gene's germline CDR1 is KGHSH and CDR2 LQKENI. The CDR3 is CASSRWPGDEAFF. The CDR3 coding sequence is TGTGCCAGCTCACGCTGGCCCGGGGATGAAGCTTTCTTT.

The sample holds a few counts of this clonotype. V is TRBV11-2 and J is TRBJ2-1; maybe TRBD1 (6 bases). There are 15 residues in the CDR3. Germline loops: CDR1 SGHAT, CDR2 FQNNGV. Trimming removed 5 bases at V and 7 bases at J, with 18 bases between. The DNA of the CDR3 is TGTGCCAGCAGCCCCATGAGCAGGGGACAAAATGAGCAGTTCTTC. Protein sequence: CASSPMSRGQNEQFF.

The chain recombines TRBV29-1 with TRBJ2-7; D is perhaps TRBD2 (7 bases). The CDR3 sequence is 13 residues long. Trimming shortened V by 7 bases and J by 4 bases, and 17 bases separated the two germline ends. Germline V gene sequence: CDR1 SQVTM, CDR2 ANQGSEA. DNA of the CDR3: TGCAGCGCCGGGGAGGGGGGCGGTTACGAGCAGTACTTC. It yields the protein CSAGEGGGYEQYF.

This clonotype was seen at least ten times. The J gene is TRBJ2-1, the V gene TRBV7-2; TRBD2 might be the D (6 bases). V was shortened by 4 bases and J by 3 bases, with 13 bases between the two germline ends. Germline V gene lookup returns CDR1 SGHTA and CDR2 FQGNSA. The CDR3 consists of 15 residues. The CDR3: CASSSPPGVYNEQFF. CDR3 coding DNA: TGTGCCAGCAGCTCCCCCCCGGGGGTCTACAATGAGCAGTTCTTC.

This clonotype has just a few counts. The chain couples TRBV5-1 to TRBJ2-7, with TRBD2 matching 9 bases. The CDR3 covers 14 residues. Germline trimming cut 2 bases from V and 3 bases from J; bases unmatched to any gene: 3. The germline V gene has CDR1 SGHRS and CDR2 YFSETQ. DNA of the CDR3: TGCGCCAGCAGCTTAAAGCGGGAGGACTACGAGCAGTACTTC. Amino acids: CASSLKREDYEQYF.

This chain uses TRBV10-2 with TRBJ2-4, with 11 bases identical to TRBD1. V trimming: 8 bases; J trimming: 4 bases; junction bases outside the gene matches: 10. The CDR3 has 16 amino acids. CDR1 is WSHSY, CDR2 SAAADI, per germline. This CDR3 is CASRPGQGVIKNIQYF. Written as DNA, the CDR3 is TGCGCCAGCCGCCCGGGACAGGGGGTGATAAAAAACATTCAGTACTTC.

This clonotype turned up a few times. The V and J genes are TRBV5-5 and TRBJ1-2, with D tentatively TRBD1 (5 bases). V was clipped by 2 bases and J by 0 bases, with 8 bases between them. Germline V lookup: CDR1 SGHKS, CDR2 YYEKEE (reference sequence). CDR3 length: 14 residues. CDR3 loop: CASSLRQTNYGYTF. CDR3 in DNA: TGTGCCAGCAGCTTAAGACAGACTAACTATGGCTACACCTTC.

This clonotype appeared a few times. The gene calls are TRBV12-3 or TRBV12-4 and TRBJ1-1; 7 bases are shared with TRBD1. Trimming at V came to 4 bases and at J to 0 bases, leaving 11 bases not matched to a gene. The CDR3 contains 17 residues. The CDR3 nucleotides are TGTGCCAGCAGTTCAGCAGGGGGAATGGGGATGAACACTGAAGCTTTCTTT. Amino acid sequence: CASSSAGGMGMNTEAFF.